A selection of T cell receptor beta chains follows, all from one sample in a study of technical replicates of blood from a handful of donors. Sequenced by immunoSEQ multiplex PCR; TCRdb stores in-frame clones only, minus some. The sample lists tens of thousands of clones, around 95% occurring once. Sequencing was performed on T cells isolated from PBMCs. These receptors were obtained from a human donor in good health. CDR3s include the opening cysteine and the closing phenylalanine or tryptophan. D genes are given only for firm matches. Size values are once, few and many counts, or a class for expanded clones, and some rows have none.

j_call d_call v_call clone_size cdr3_aa cdr3_nt
TRBJ1-1 - TRBV7-3 once CASSSSTMNTEAFF TGTGCCAGCAGCTCCAGTACTATGAACACTGAAGCTTTCTTT
TRBJ1-5 - TRBV19 - CASTWRKGSNQPQHF TGTGCCAGTACCTGGAGAAAGGGGAGCAATCAGCCCCAGCATTTT
TRBJ1-5 TRBD1 TRBV6-1 - CASRPGQYSNQPQHF TGTGCCAGCAGACCGGGACAGTATAGCAATCAGCCCCAGCATTTT
TRBJ1-1 - TRBV6-5 - CASSWGVLGTEAFF TGTGCCAGCAGTTGGGGGGTTCTAGGCACTGAAGCTTTCTTT
TRBJ1-5 - TRBV27 - CASSLRENQPQHF TGTGCCAGCAGTTTACGAGAGAATCAGCCCCAGCATTTT
TRBJ2-7 TRBD2 TRBV5-1 - CASSHLLLAGEYEQYF TGCGCCAGCAGCCACCTCCTTCTAGCGGGAGAGTACGAGCAGTACTTC
TRBJ2-2 - TRBV9 - CASSEGLGTGELFF TGTGCCAGCAGTGAAGGACTGGGTACCGGGGAGCTGTTTTTT
TRBJ1-5 - TRBV6-1 - CASSDFGQDRRQPQHF TGTGCCAGCAGTGACTTTGGGCAGGATCGTCGGCAGCCCCAGCATTTT
TRBJ2-2 - TRBV18 - CASSPVWDSNTGELFF TGTGCCAGCTCACCTGTCTGGGACTCCAACACCGGGGAGCTGTTTTTT
TRBJ1-1 - TRBV11-3 - CASSAGGNTEAFF TGTGCCAGCAGCGCTGGAGGGAACACTGAAGCTTTCTTT
TRBJ2-1 - TRBV7-9 - CASSLASLATYNEQFF TGTGCCAGCAGCTTAGCTAGCCTTGCTACCTACAATGAGCAGTTCTTC
TRBJ2-5 TRBD1 TRBV7-3 - CASSRDAGGETQYF TGTGCCAGCAGCCGAGATGCAGGGGGAGAGACCCAGTACTTC
TRBJ2-1 - TRBV5-1 - CASSYSLSGGQFF TGCGCCAGCAGCTACTCACTAAGCGGTGGGCAGTTCTTC
TRBJ2-1 TRBD2 TRBV6-5 - CASSYSLAGLNEQFF TGTGCCAGCAGTTACTCACTAGCGGGGTTGAATGAGCAGTTCTTC
TRBJ2-1 TRBD2 TRBV5-1 - CASSSATSGNLEYNEQFF TGCGCCAGCAGCTCCGCGACTAGCGGCAACCTGGAATACAATGAGCAGTTCTTC
TRBJ2-5 TRBD2 TRBV7-7 - CASSLGGREGETQYF TGTGCCAGCAGCTTAGGCGGAAGGGAGGGAGAGACCCAGTACTTC
TRBJ2-1 - TRBV9 - CASSVGPNEQFF TGTGCCAGCAGCGTAGGGCCCAATGAGCAGTTCTTC
TRBJ1-5 - TRBV27 - CASSRAPVRQPQHF TGTGCCAGCAGTCGAGCCCCCGTACGTCAGCCCCAGCATTTT
TRBJ2-1 TRBD2 TRBV5-1 - CASSAPGGSEQFF TGCGCCAGCAGCGCTCCCGGGGGGAGTGAGCAGTTCTTC
TRBJ1-1 - TRBV7-2 once CASSGQTMNTEAFF TGTGCCAGCAGCGGACAGACAATGAACACTGAAGCTTTCTTT
TRBJ2-7 - TRBV19 - CASKPTEFTYEQYF TGTGCCAGTAAACCGACAGAGTTTACCTACGAGCAGTACTTC
TRBJ1-1 - TRBV29-1 - CSVEVGGGFSAFF TGCAGCGTTGAAGTAGGGGGAGGGTTTTCAGCTTTCTTT
TRBJ2-1 TRBD1 TRBV7-6 - CASSPTVVFTGDNEQFF TGTGCCAGCAGCCCGACAGTGGTTTTTACAGGGGACAATGAGCAGTTCTTC
TRBJ1-1 TRBD1 TRBV11-3 - CASSSRDSNTEAFF TGTGCCAGCAGCTCCCGGGACAGCAACACTGAAGCTTTCTTT
TRBJ1-1 - TRBV5-1 once CASSLEALWTEAFF TGCGCCAGCAGCTTGGAAGCCCTGTGGACTGAAGCTTTCTTT
TRBJ2-1 TRBD2 TRBV4-1 once CASSQIAGVYNEQFF TGCGCCAGCAGCCAGATCGCGGGAGTATACAATGAGCAGTTCTTC
TRBJ1-1 - TRBV25-1 - CASSEWGDMNTEAFF TGTGCCAGCAGTGAATGGGGAGATATGAACACTGAAGCTTTCTTT
TRBJ1-1 - TRBV1 - CTSSQGDDRGSTEAFF TGCACCAGCAGCCAAGGAGACGACAGGGGATCGACTGAAGCTTTCTTT
TRBJ2-2 - TRBV27 - CASSLSAGELFF TGTGCCAGCAGTTTATCCGCCGGGGAGCTGTTTTTT
TRBJ2-5 - TRBV9 - CASSQDFGTYQTQYF TGTGCCAGCAGCCAAGACTTTGGGACTTACCAGACCCAGTACTTC
TRBJ1-1 TRBD1 TRBV11-2 - CATHRGENTEAFF TGTGCCACCCACAGGGGAGAGAACACTGAAGCTTTCTTT
TRBJ2-3 - TRBV6-6 once CASSSSEGAFADTQYF TGTGCCAGCAGCTCATCCGAAGGGGCTTTCGCAGATACGCAGTATTTT
TRBJ1-2 - TRBV11-2 once CASSSLQGSYGYTF TGTGCCAGCAGCTCACTCCAGGGCTCCTATGGCTACACCTTC
TRBJ1-1 - TRBV28 - CASSLYRGRTEAFF TGTGCCAGCAGTTTATACAGAGGGAGGACTGAAGCTTTCTTT
TRBJ2-5 - TRBV4-1 - CASSQAGEETQYF TGCGCCAGCAGCCAAGCAGGGGAAGAGACCCAGTACTTC
TRBJ1-1 - TRBV14 few CASSQVANTEAFF TGTGCCAGCAGCCAAGTGGCTAACACTGAAGCTTTCTTT
TRBJ2-1 TRBD1 TRBV10-1 - CASSAGDRNNEQFF TGCGCCAGCAGCGCCGGGGACAGAAACAATGAGCAGTTCTTC
TRBJ2-2 TRBD1 TRBV7-9 - CATTDRATGELFF TGTGCCACCACGGACAGGGCGACCGGGGAGCTGTTTTTT
TRBJ2-6 TRBD1 TRBV2 - CASSYRDRESLSGANVLTF TGTGCCAGCAGTTACCGGGACAGGGAGTCTCTCTCTGGGGCCAACGTCCTGACTTTC
TRBJ1-4 - TRBV5-5 - CASSSHLAGEKLFF TGTGCCAGCAGCTCGCACCTGGCGGGCGAAAAACTGTTTTTT
TRBJ2-3 - TRBV7-3 - CASSMSGDTQYF TGTGCCAGCAGCATGAGCGGGGATACGCAGTATTTT
TRBJ2-3 - TRBV5-1 - CASSISGPSTDTQYF TGCGCCAGCAGCATTAGCGGACCCAGCACAGATACGCAGTATTTT
TRBJ1-1 - TRBV6-5 - CASSSYRDTEAFF TGTGCCAGCAGTTCCTACAGGGACACTGAAGCTTTCTTT
TRBJ2-3 TRBD2 TRBV6-4 - CASSDGRGGSQYF TGTGCCAGCAGTGACGGTCGGGGGGGCTCTCAGTATTTT
TRBJ2-1 - TRBV19 - CASINGGLYNEQFF TGTGCCAGTATTAACGGGGGGCTCTACAATGAGCAGTTCTTC
TRBJ1-1 - TRBV4-1 - CASSQPKQGSNTEAFF TGCGCCAGCAGCCAACCCAAACAGGGTTCGAACACTGAAGCTTTCTTT
TRBJ2-7 TRBD1 TRBV9 - CASSVGMGQGGYEQYF TGTGCCAGCAGCGTAGGAATGGGACAGGGCGGGTACGAGCAGTACTTC
TRBJ2-5 - TRBV7-8 - CASSLAWQISQETQYF TGTGCCAGCAGCTTAGCGTGGCAGATAAGCCAAGAGACCCAGTACTTC
TRBJ2-7 - TRBV13 - CASSLRRSSYEQYF TGTGCCAGCAGCTTGAGGAGAAGCTCCTACGAGCAGTACTTC
TRBJ2-7 TRBD2 TRBV2 - CASSESPTSGGASYGRYEQYF TGTGCCAGCAGTGAATCCCCAACTAGCGGGGGGGCTTCCTACGGTCGCTATGAGCAGTACTTC
TRBJ2-7 TRBD1 TRBV29-1 - CSVGGTAHEQYF TGCAGCGTTGGTGGGACAGCCCACGAGCAGTACTTC
TRBJ2-5 - TRBV21-1 - CASSKGRGHWETQYF TGTGCCAGCAGCAAAGGGAGGGGGCATTGGGAGACCCAGTACTTC
TRBJ1-4 - TRBV4-1 once CASSQGQLEKLFF TGCGCCAGCAGCCAAGGACAGCTCGAAAAACTGTTTTTT
TRBJ1-1 - TRBV5-1 - CASAGSLNTEAFF TGCGCCAGCGCGGGGAGCCTGAACACTGAAGCTTTCTTT
TRBJ2-3 TRBD2 TRBV4-1 once CASSQDGSSGGTDTQYF TGCGCCAGCAGCCAAGATGGTTCTAGCGGGGGCACAGATACGCAGTATTTT
TRBJ2-7 TRBD1 TRBV30 - CAWTTGQGSYEQYF TGTGCCTGGACAACGGGACAGGGGTCCTACGAGCAGTACTTC
TRBJ1-2 - TRBV19 once CASSIKSGDNYGYTF TGTGCCAGTAGTATAAAGTCGGGAGATAACTATGGCTACACCTTC
TRBJ1-2 TRBD1 TRBV5-4 - CASSLTTGESGYTF TGTGCCAGCAGCTTGACGACAGGGGAGAGCGGCTACACCTTC
TRBJ2-5 TRBD2 TRBV28 - CASSFPTLHSGGQETQYF TGTGCCAGCAGTTTCCCAACCCTTCATAGCGGGGGGCAAGAGACCCAGTACTTC